The clone carrying this T cell receptor beta chain has a handful of counts. Its specificity is unknown. This sample stems from a study of CD8 T cells in ankylosing spondylitis. For TCR beta, libraries came from quantitative 5'-RACE with molecular barcodes. One entry per CDR3 protein results from TCRdb running MiXCR on the 5' RACE reads. The data contain approximately 400,000 distinct CDR3 sequences, 17% of them singletons. Study-level findings and limits: Reported data indicate significant enrichment of disease-linked clones within matched ankylosing spondylitis synovial fluid. Existing reports had already noted some motif variants in reactive arthritis synovial fluid and blood. Those disease-linked clones were CD8+; they were also relatively rare in peripheral blood. Ankylosing spondylitis blood appeared to carry a characteristic TCR beta motif of roughly 8 highly homologous variants.

The clonotype was recovered from a male donor with ankylosing spondylitis. Input material: blood, either unsorted or a sorted T cell fraction (not recorded which).

The CDR3 bases are TGTGCCAGCCCCGGGACAGGGGTAAACGAGCAGTACTTC. It encodes CASPGTGVNEQYF. The chain combines TRBV6-1 with TRBJ2-7; 10 positions agree with TRBD1. The V and J ends lost 8 bases and 5 bases, in that order; junction bases with no gene match: 6. CDR3 length: 13 residues. Germline V gene data show CDR1 as MNHNS and CDR2 as SASEGT.